The T cell receptor beta chain described here comes from a study of blood T cell repertoires in COVID-19. V lost 7 bases and J 6 bases, leaving 16 bases between the germline ends. Germline loops: CDR1 MNHEY, CDR2 SVGAGI. This CDR3 is built from 13 residues. This clone showed up just once. Per the original data handling: The assay estimated nucleated cells by amplifying reference gene primers. Generated by immunoSEQ multiplex PCR, the TCRdb table keeps only in-frame clones and is missing some. The V and J calls and the clone size are those of that table, but D and trimming were determined from the DNA. This table holds more than 200,000 clones, about nine tenths found once.

The specimen sequenced was peripheral blood. This TCR was sampled from a man aged 65 to 79 with acute or convalescent COVID-19. J is TRBJ2-7 and V is TRBV6-5; TRBD2 might be the D (6 bases). Here the CDR3 DNA reads TGTGCCAGCAAGATAAACGGAGGGGCCGAGCAGTACTTC. It specifies CASKINGGAEQYF.